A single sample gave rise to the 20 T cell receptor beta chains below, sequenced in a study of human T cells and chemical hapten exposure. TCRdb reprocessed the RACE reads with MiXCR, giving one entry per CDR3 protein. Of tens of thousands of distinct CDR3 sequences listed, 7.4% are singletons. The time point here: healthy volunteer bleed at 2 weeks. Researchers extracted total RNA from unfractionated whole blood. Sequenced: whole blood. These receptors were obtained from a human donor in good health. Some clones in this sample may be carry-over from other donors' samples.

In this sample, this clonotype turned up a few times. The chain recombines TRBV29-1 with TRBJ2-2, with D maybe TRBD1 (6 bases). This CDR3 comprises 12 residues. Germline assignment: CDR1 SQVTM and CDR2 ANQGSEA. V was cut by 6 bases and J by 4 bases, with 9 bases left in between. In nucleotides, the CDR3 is TGCAGCGTAGGCAGGGGCACCGGGGAGCTGTTTTTT. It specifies CSVGRGTGELFF.

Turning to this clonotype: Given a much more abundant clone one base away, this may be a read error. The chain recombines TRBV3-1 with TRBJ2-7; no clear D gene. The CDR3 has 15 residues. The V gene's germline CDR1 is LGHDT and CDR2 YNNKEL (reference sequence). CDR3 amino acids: CAGSRDLLSSYEQYF. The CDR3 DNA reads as TGTGCCGGCAGCCGAGACCTTCTAAGCTCCTACGAGCAGTACTTC.

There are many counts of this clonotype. The CDR3 DNA follows: TGCAGTGGTGGGCGAACCAAAAACATTCAGTACTTC. This gives the protein CSGGRTKNIQYF. This chain links TRBV29-1 with TRBJ2-4; no clear D gene. The germline V gene encodes CDR1 SQVTM and CDR2 ANQGSEA. The CDR3 is 12 residues long.

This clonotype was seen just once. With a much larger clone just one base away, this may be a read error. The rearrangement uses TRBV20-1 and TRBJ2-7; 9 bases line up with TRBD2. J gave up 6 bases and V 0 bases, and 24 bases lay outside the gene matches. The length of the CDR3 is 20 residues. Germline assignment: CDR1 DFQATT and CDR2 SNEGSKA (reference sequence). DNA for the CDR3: TGCAGTGCTAGAGATCAGGGGACTGGCGGGGGGGCGCCTGAGATCGCCGAGCAGTACTTC. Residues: CSARDQGTGGGAPEIAEQYF.

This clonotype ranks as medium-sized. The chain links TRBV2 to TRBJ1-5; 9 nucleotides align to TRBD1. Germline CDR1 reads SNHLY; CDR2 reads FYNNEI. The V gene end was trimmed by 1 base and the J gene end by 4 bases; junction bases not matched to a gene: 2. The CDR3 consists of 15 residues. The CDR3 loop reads CASSEVGQGNQPQHF. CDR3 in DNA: TGTGCCAGCAGTGAAGTGGGACAGGGTAATCAGCCCCAGCATTTT.

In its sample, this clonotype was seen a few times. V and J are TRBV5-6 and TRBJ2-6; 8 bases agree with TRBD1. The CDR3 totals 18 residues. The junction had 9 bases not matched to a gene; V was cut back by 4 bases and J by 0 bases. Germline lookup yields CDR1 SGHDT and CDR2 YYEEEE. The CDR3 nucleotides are TGTGCCAGCAGCCCTGGACAGGGAATGAGCTCTGGGGCCAACGTCCTGACTTTC. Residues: CASSPGQGMSSGANVLTF.

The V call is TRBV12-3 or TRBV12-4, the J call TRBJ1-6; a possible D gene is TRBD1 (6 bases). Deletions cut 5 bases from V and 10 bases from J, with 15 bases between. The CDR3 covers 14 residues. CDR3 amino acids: CASSPGTIGSPLHF. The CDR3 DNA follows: TGTGCCAGCAGTCCGGGGACAATAGGGTCACCCCTCCACTTT.

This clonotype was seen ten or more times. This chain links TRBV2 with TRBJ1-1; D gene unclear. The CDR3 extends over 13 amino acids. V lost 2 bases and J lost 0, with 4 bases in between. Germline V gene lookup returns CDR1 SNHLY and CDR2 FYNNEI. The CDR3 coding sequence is TGTGCCAGCAGTGAAAACATGAACACTGAAGCTTTCTTT. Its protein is CASSENMNTEAFF.

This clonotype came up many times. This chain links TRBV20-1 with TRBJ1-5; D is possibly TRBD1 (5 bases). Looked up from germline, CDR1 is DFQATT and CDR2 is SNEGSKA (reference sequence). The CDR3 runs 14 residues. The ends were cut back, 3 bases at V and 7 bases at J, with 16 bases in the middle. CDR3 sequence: CSASTGAGRQPQHF. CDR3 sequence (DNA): TGCAGTGCTAGTACTGGGGCGGGTCGGCAGCCCCAGCATTTT.

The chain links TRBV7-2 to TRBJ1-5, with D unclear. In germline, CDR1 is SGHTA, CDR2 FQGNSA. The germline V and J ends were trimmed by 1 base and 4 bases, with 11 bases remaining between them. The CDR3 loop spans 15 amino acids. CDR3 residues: CASSLGQAENQPQHF. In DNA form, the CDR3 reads TGTGCCAGCAGCTTAGGGCAGGCGGAAAATCAGCCCCAGCATTTT.

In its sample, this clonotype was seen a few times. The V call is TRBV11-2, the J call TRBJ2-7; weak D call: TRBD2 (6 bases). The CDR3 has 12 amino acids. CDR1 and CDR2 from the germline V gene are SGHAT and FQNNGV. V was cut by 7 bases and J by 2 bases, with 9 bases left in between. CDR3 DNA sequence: TGTGCCAGCACCCGCGGGACCTACGAGCAGTACTTC. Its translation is CASTRGTYEQYF.

The CDR3: CASSLGGNEKLFF. The DNA for the CDR3 is TGTGCCAGCAGCTTGGGGGGTAATGAAAAACTGTTTTTT. The chain combines TRBV5-8 with TRBJ1-4; D gene ambiguous. The CDR3 extends over 13 amino acids. CDR1 and CDR2 from the germline V gene are SGHTS and YDEGEE. Trimming left V 0 bases short and J 4 bases short, with 4 bases between.

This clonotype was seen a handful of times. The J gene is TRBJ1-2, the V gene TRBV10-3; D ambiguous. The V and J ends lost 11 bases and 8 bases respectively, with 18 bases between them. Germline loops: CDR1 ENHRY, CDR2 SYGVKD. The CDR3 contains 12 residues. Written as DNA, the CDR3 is TGTGCCGCCGGTGAGACCCAAGGGGGCTACACCTTC. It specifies CAAGETQGGYTF.

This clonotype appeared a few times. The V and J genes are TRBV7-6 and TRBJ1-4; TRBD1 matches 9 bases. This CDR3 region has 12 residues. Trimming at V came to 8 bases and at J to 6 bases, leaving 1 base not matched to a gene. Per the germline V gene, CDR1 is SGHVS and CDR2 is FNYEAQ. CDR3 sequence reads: CASRDRDEKLFF. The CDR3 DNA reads TGTGCCAGCCGGGACAGGGATGAAAAACTGTTTTTT. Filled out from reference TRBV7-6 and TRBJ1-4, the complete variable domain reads GAGVSQSPRYKVTKRGQDVALRCDPISGHVSLYWYRQALGQGPEFLTYFNYEAQQDKSGLPNDRFSAERPEGSISTLTIQRTEQRDSAMYRCASRDRDEKLFFGSGTQLSVL.

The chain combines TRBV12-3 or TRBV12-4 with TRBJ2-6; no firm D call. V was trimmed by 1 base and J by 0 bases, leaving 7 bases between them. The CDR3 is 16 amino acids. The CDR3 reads CASSLVPSSGANVLTF. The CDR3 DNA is TGTGCCAGCAGTTTAGTTCCGAGCTCTGGGGCCAACGTCCTGACTTTC.

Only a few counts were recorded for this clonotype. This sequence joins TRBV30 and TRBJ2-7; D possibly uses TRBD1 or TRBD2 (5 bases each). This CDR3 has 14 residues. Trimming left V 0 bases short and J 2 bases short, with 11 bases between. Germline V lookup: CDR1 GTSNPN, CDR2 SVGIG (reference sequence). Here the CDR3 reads CAWSVLGEPYEQYF. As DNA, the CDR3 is TGTGCCTGGAGTGTACTGGGGGAACCCTACGAGCAGTACTTC.

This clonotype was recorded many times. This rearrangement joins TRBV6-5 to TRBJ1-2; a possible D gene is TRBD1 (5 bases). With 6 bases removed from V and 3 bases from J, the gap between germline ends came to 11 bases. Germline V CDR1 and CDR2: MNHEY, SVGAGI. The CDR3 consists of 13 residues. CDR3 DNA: TGTGCCAGCAGGAGTACAGGAGACTATGGCTACACCTTC. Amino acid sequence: CASRSTGDYGYTF.

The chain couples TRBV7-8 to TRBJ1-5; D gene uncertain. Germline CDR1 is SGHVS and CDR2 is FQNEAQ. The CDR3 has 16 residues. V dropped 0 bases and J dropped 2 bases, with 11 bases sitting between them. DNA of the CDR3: TGTGCCAGCAGCTTAGCTCCGGGGTTGGGCAATCAGCCCCAGCATTTT. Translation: CASSLAPGLGNQPQHF. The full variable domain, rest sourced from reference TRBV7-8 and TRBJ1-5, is GAGVSQSPRYKVAKRGQDVALRCDPISGHVSLFWYQQALGQGPEFLTYFQNEAQLDKSGLPSDRFFAERPEGSVSTLKIQRTQQEDSAVYLCASSLAPGLGNQPQHFGDGTRLSIL.

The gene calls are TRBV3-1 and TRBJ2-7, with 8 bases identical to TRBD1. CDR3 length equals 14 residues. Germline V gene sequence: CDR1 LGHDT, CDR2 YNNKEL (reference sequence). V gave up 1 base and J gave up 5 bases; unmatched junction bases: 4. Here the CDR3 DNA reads TGTGCCAGCAGCCAAGTAGCAGGGGGCGACGAGCAGTACTTC. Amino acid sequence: CASSQVAGGDEQYF.

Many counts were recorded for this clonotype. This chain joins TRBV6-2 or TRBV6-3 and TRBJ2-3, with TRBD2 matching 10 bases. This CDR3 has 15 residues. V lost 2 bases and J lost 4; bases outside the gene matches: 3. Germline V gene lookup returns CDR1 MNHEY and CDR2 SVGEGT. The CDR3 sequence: CASSYSLAGADTQYF. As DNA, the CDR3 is TGTGCCAGCAGTTACAGCCTAGCGGGGGCAGATACGCAGTATTTT.